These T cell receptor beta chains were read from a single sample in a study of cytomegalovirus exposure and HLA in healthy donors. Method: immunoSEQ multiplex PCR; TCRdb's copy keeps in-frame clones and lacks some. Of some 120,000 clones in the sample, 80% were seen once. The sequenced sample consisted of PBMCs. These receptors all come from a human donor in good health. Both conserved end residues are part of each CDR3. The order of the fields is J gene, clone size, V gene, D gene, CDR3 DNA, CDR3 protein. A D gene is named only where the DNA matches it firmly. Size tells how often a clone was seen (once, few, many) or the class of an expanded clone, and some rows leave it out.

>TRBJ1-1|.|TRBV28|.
TGTGCCAGCAGTTTATGGGCGGCACAGAACACTGAAGCTTTCTTT
CASSLWAAQNTEAFF
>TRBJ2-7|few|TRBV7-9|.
TGTGCCAGCACTGGCGGTGGCGAGCAGTACTTC
CASTGGGEQYF
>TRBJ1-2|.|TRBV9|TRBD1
TGTGCCAGCAGCCCCCAAGACAGGGTTAACTATGGCTACACCTTC
CASSPQDRVNYGYTF
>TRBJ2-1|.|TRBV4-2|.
TGTGCCAGCAGCCAAGCTACTTCTCACCGTAGCAATGAGCAGTTCTTC
CASSQATSHRSNEQFF
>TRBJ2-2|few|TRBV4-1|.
TGCGCCAGCAGCGGCCGGGTAACCGGGGAGCTGTTTTTT
CASSGRVTGELFF
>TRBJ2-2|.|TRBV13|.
TGTGCCAGCAGCTTAGGACGGAGAAGGAACACCGGGGAGCTGTTTTTT
CASSLGRRRNTGELFF
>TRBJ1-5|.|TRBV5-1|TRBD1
TGCGCCAGCAGCTTGACAGGGGGCACGTACCAGCCCCAGCATTTT
CASSLTGGTYQPQHF
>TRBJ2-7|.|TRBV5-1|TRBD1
TGCGCCAGCAGCTTGTGGACAGGGAACGAGCAGTACTTC
CASSLWTGNEQYF
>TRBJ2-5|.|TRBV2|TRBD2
TGTGCCAGCAGTTCGAGTCCTAGCGGGGTGCAAGAGACCCAGTACTTC
CASSSSPSGVQETQYF
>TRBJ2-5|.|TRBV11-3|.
TGTGCCAGCAGCTCGGACCGGGGAGAGACCCAGTACTTC
CASSSDRGETQYF
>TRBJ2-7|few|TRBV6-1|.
TGTTTGGTGGGCTGGGGGACATTCTTCTACGAGCAGTACTTC
CLVGWGTFFYEQYF
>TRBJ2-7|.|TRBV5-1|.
TGCGCCAGCAGCTTTGGGGGACTCCGCACCTACGAGCAGTACTTC
CASSFGGLRTYEQYF
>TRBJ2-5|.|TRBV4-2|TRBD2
TGTGCCAGCAGCCGGGGAAGCGGGGGGATCCAAGAGACCCAGTACTTC
CASSRGSGGIQETQYF
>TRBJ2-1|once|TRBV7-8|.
TGTGCCAGCAGCAAGGCGGGGGCGTCGCATGAGCAGTTCTTC
CASSKAGASHEQFF
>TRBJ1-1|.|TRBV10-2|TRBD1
TGCGCCAGCAGGCAGGGGGCCAACACTGAAGCTTTCTTT
CASRQGANTEAFF
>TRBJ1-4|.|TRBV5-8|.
TGTGCCAGCAGGCGGGAGACAGTCGGAACTAATGAAAAACTGTTTTTT
CASRRETVGTNEKLFF
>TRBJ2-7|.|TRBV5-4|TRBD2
TGTGCCAGCAGCTTAAGCCCCGGGGGGTACAGCCACGAGCAGTACTTC
CASSLSPGGYSHEQYF
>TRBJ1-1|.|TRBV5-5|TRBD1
TGTGCCAGCAGCTTGTGGGGCGGGACAGGGGAAGCTTTCTTT
CASSLWGGTGEAFF
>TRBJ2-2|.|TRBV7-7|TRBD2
TGTGCTAGCAGCTTTTTAGCGGGGGCGAACACCGGGGAGCTGTTTTTT
CASSFLAGANTGELFF
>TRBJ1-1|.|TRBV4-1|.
TGCGCCATCCGTACTAGCGAAGGGGACACTGAAGCTTTCTTT
CAIRTSEGDTEAFF
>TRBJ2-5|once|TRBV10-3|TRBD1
TGTGCCATCAGTGAGTCCCGGGACAGACAAGAGACCCAGTACTTC
CAISESRDRQETQYF
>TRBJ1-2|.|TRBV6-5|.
TGTGCCAGCAGCCATCCATCGAAAAACGGTGGCTACACCTTC
CASSHPSKNGGYTF
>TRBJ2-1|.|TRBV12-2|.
TGTGCAAGTCGCCCGGGACTAGCGGGGGTGGATGAGCAGTTCTTC
CASRPGLAGVDEQFF
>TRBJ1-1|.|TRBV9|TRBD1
TGTGCCAGCAGCGCTACGAACAGGGGAGACACTGAAGCTTTCTTT
CASSATNRGDTEAFF
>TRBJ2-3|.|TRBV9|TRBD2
TGTGCCAGCAGCGTAGGGACGAAGGCGGGGGGCAGAGATACGCAGTATTTT
CASSVGTKAGGRDTQYF
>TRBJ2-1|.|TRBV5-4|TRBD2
TGTGCCAGCAGAGGTGGGGGGGGCTCCTACAATGAGCAGTTCTTC
CASRGGGGSYNEQFF
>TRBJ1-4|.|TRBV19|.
TGTGCCAGTCTAACCCCAGGTCGGGAAAAACTGTTTTTT
CASLTPGREKLFF
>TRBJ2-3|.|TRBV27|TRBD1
TGTGCCAGCAGTCCCTACAGGGGGCGCCGGGTAAATACGCAGTATTTT
CASSPYRGRRVNTQYF
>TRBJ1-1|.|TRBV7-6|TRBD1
TGTGCCAGCAGCTTAAGTTTTAGGACAGGGGATACTGAAGCTTTCTTT
CASSLSFRTGDTEAFF
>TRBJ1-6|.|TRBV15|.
TGTGCCACCAGCAGAGAGTTAACAGACTCCTATAATTCACCCCTCCACTTT
CATSRELTDSYNSPLHF
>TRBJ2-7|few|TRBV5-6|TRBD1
TGTGCCAGCAGCTTCGGGACAGGGGCCCACGAGCAGTACTTC
CASSFGTGAHEQYF
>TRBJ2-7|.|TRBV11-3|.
TGTGCCAGCAGCAAAGGAGGGAGCAACTACGAGCAGTACTTC
CASSKGGSNYEQYF
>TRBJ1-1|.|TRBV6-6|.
TGTGCCAGCACGCTAAGGGGCCAGCACACTGAAGCTTTCTTT
CASTLRGQHTEAFF
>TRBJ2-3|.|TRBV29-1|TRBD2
TGCAGCAGCGTTGGGGGTGGAGCGGGGGGGCCGGGGGATACGCAGTATTTT
CSSVGGGAGGPGDTQYF
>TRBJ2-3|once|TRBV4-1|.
TGCGCCAGCAGCCACCCTCCGGAGCGGGTCACAGATACGCAGTATTTT
CASSHPPERVTDTQYF
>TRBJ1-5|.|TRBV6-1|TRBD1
TGTGCCTGCAGTGAAGATTCAGGGGGCACTCAGCCCCAGCATTTT
CACSEDSGGTQPQHF
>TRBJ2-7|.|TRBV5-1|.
TGCGCCAGCAGCTCCCAAGGGGTAATCGGCGAGCAGTACTTC
CASSSQGVIGEQYF
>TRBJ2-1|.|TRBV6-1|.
TGTGCCAGCAGTGACCTGTCTGGCGGGGCCCTCTACAATGAGCAGTTCTTC
CASSDLSGGALYNEQFF
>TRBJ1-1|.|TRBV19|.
TGTGCCAGTAGTATCGCAGGGGCTGCGGGCCTGAACACTGAAGCTTTCTTT
CASSIAGAAGLNTEAFF
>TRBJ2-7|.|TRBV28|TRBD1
TGTGCCAGCAGTTTCACGGACAGGGCCTACGAGCAGTACTTC
CASSFTDRAYEQYF
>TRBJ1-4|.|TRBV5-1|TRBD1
TGCGCCAGCAGCTTGGATCGGACAGGGGTTGAAAAACTGTTTTTT
CASSLDRTGVEKLFF